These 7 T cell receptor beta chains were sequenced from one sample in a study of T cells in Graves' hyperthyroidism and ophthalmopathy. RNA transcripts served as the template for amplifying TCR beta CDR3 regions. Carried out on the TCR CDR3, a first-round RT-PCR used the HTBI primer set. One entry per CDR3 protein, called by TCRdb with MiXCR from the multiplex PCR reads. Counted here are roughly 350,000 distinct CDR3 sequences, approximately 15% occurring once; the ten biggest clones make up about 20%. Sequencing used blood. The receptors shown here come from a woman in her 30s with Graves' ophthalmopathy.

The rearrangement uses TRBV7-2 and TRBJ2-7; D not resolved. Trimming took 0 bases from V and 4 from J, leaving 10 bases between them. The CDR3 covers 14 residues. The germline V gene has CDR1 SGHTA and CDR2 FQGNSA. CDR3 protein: CASSLAGGQYEQYF. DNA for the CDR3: TGTGCCAGCAGCTTAGCGGGCGGTCAGTACGAGCAGTACTTC.

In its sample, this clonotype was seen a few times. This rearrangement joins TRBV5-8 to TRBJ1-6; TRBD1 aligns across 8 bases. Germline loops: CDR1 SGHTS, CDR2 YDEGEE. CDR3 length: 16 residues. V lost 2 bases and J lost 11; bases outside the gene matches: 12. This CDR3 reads CASSFQGARGITPLHF. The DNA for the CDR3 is TGTGCCAGCAGCTTTCAGGGGGCGCGGGGTATTACACCCCTCCACTTT.

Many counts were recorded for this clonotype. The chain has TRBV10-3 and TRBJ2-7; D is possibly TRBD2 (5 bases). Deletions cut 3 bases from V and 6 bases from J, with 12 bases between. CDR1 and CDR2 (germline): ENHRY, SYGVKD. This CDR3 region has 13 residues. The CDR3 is CAISDEGNAEQYF. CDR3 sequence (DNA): TGTGCCATCAGTGACGAGGGAAACGCCGAGCAGTACTTC.

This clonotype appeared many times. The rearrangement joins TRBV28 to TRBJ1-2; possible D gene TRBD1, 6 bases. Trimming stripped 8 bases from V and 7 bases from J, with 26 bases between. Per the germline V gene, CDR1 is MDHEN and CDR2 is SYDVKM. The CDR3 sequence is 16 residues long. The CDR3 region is CASLGGYLLREPGYTF. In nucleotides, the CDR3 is TGTGCCAGCTTAGGGGGGTACCTACTGCGGGAACCTGGCTACACCTTC.

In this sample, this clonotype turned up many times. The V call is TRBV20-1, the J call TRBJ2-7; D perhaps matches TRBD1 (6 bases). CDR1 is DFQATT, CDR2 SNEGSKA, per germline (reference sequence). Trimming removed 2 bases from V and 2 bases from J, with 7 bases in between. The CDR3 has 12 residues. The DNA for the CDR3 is TGCAGTGCTAGAAAGGGGGCCTACGAGCAGTACTTC. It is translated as CSARKGAYEQYF.

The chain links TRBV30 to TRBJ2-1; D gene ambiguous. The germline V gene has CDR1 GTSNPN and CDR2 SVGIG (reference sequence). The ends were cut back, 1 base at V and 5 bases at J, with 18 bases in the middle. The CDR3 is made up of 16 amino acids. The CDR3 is CAWSGGFLRRDNEQFF. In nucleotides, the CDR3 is TGTGCCTGGAGTGGGGGATTCCTGCGCCGGGACAATGAGCAGTTCTTC.

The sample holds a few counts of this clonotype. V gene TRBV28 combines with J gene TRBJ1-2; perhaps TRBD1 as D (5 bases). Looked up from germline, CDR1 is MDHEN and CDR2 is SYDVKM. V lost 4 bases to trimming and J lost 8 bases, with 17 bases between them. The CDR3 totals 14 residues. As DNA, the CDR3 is TGTGCCAGCAGTTCGCTTTCAGGGATGAACGGCTACACCTTC. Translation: CASSSLSGMNGYTF.